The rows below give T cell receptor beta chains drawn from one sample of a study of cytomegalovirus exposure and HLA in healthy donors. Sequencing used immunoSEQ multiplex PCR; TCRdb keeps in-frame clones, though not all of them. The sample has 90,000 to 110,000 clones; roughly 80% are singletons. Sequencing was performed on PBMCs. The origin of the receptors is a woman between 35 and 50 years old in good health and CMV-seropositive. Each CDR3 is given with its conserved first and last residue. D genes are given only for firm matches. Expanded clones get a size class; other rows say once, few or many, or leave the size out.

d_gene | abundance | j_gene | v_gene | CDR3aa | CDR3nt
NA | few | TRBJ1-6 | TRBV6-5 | CASSPGFSPLHF | TGTGCCAGCAGCCCAGGGTTTTCACCCCTCCACTTT
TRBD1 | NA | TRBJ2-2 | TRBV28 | CASSAYRGGGELFF | TGTGCCAGCAGTGCCTACAGGGGCGGCGGGGAGCTGTTTTTT
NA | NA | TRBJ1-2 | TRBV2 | CASRALTSNYGYTF | TGTGCCAGCAGGGCACTGACATCTAACTATGGCTACACCTTC
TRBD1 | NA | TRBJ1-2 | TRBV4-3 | CASSQESDFGTGGNGYTF | TGCGCCAGCAGCCAAGAAAGCGACTTTGGGACAGGAGGGAATGGCTACACCTTC
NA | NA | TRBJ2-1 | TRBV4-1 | CASSQQLVIYEQFF | TGCGCCAGCAGCCAGCAACTAGTTATCTATGAGCAGTTCTTC
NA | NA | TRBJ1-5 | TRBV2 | CASSEHGEGNQPQHF | TGTGCCAGCAGCGAACACGGGGAGGGTAATCAGCCCCAGCATTTT
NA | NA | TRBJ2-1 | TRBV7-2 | CASSLVTQKNEQFF | TGTGCCAGCAGCTTAGTAACCCAGAAAAATGAGCAGTTCTTC
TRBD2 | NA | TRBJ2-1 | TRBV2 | CASSETPSGSGDEQFF | TGTGCCAGCAGTGAAACGCCTAGCGGGAGTGGAGATGAGCAGTTCTTC
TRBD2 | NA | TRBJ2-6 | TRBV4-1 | CASSQRDVRGAGANVLTF | TGCGCCAGCAGCCAAAGAGACGTTCGGGGGGCTGGGGCCAACGTCCTGACTTTC
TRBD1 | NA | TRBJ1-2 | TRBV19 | CASSISETGGSNYGYTF | TGTGCCAGTAGTATCTCTGAGACAGGGGGCTCGAACTATGGCTACACCTTC
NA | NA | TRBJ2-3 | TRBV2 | CASSGGAWRTDTQYF | TGTGCCAGCAGTGGGGGAGCTTGGCGCACAGATACGCAGTATTTT
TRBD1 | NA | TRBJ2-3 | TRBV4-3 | CASSPLQGQATGTQYF | TGCGCCAGCAGCCCACTCCAAGGACAGGCTACTGGTACGCAGTATTTT
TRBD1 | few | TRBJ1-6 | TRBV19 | CASSTDRAHSPLHF | TGTGCCAGTAGTACCGACAGGGCCCATTCACCCCTCCACTTT
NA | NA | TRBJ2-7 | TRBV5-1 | CASSSSYEQYF | TGCGCCAGCAGCTCCTCTTACGAGCAGTACTTC
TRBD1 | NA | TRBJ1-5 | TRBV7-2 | CASSPGGTGANQPQHF | TGTGCCAGCAGCCCAGGTGGGACAGGGGCCAATCAGCCCCAGCATTTT
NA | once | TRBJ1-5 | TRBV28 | CASSLFPRHPGPQHF | TGTGCCAGCAGTTTGTTTCCGAGGCACCCCGGGCCCCAGCATTTT
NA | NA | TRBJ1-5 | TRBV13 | CASSLSNQPQHF | TGTGCCAGCAGCCTATCCAATCAGCCCCAGCATTTT
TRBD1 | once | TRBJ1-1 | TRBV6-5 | CASNTLTGSTEAFF | TGTGCCAGCAACACACTGACAGGGAGCACTGAAGCTTTCTTT
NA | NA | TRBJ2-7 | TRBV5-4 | CASNGGGGDEQYF | TGTGCCAGCAACGGCGGAGGAGGGGACGAGCAGTACTTC
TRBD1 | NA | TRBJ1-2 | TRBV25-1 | CASSVPGQGGYTF | TGTGCCAGCAGTGTCCCCGGACAGGGGGGCTACACCTTC
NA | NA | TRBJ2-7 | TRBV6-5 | CASSYPPGSYEQYF | TGTGCCAGCAGTTACCCCCCAGGGTCGTACGAGCAGTACTTC
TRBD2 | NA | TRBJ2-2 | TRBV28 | CASSISGRRLPGELFF | TGTGCCAGCAGTATAAGCGGGAGAAGGTTACCCGGGGAGCTGTTTTTT
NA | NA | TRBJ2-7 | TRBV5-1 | CASSPGSSTYEQYF | TGCGCCAGCAGCCCGGGGTCATCTACCTACGAGCAGTACTTC
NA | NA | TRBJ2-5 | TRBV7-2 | CASSLDSSNFQTQYF | TGTGCCAGCAGCTTGGACTCTTCAAATTTCCAGACCCAGTACTTC
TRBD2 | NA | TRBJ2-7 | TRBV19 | CASSIKLGGSGQYF | TGTGCCAGTAGTATAAAGCTGGGCGGGAGTGGGCAGTACTTC
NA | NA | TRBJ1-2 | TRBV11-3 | CASSLEGAYGYTF | TGTGCCAGCAGCTTAGAGGGGGCCTATGGCTACACCTTC
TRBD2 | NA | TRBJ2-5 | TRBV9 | CASSVAGGEETQYF | TGTGCCAGCAGCGTAGCGGGAGGAGAAGAGACCCAGTACTTC
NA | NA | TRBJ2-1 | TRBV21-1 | CASSKGQAPREQFF | TGTGCCAGCAGCAAAGGACAGGCCCCTAGGGAGCAGTTCTTC
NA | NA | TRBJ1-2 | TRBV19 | CASSIGALMYGYTF | TGTGCCAGTAGTATAGGCGCCCTGATGTATGGCTACACCTTC
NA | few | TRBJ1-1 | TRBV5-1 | CASSGEQGNTEAFF | TGCGCCAGCAGCGGGGAACAGGGGAACACTGAAGCTTTCTTT
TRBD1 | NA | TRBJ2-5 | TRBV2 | CASSERDRETQYF | TGTGCCAGCAGTGAGAGGGACAGAGAGACCCAGTACTTC
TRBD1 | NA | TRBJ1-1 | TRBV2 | CASRTGEGTEAFF | TGTGCCAGCAGGACAGGGGAAGGAACTGAAGCTTTCTTT
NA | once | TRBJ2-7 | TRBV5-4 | CASSLGGGYEQYF | TGTGCCAGCAGCTTGGGTGGGGGCTACGAGCAGTACTTC
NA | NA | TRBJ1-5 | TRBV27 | CASSLIGGNQPQHF | TGTGCCAGCAGTTTAATCGGGGGTAATCAGCCCCAGCATTTT
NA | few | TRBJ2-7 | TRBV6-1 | CASSEFSGDFYEQYF | TGTGCCAGCAGTGAATTCTCCGGAGACTTCTACGAGCAGTACTTC
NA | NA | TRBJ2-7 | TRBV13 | CASSPEGLSPEQYF | TGTGCCAGCAGCCCGGAGGGGTTGAGCCCCGAGCAGTACTTC
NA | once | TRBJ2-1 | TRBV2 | CASSRLDSSYNEQFF | TGTGCCAGCAGCCGACTAGATAGCTCCTACAATGAGCAGTTCTTC
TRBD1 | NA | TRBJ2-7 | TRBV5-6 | CASSLLGTGPIYEQYF | TGTGCCAGCAGCTTGCTCGGGACAGGGCCTATCTACGAGCAGTACTTC
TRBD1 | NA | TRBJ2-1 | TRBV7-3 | CASSLVGTGGYNEQFF | TGTGCCAGCAGCTTAGTAGGGACAGGGGGGTACAATGAGCAGTTCTTC
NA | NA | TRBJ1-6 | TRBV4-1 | CASSQGGQDNSPLHF | TGCGCCAGCAGCCAAGGGGGGCAAGATAATTCACCCCTCCACTTT
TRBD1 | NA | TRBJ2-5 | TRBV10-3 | CAISESGQGVGETQYF | TGTGCCATCAGTGAGTCAGGACAGGGGGTTGGGGAGACCCAGTACTTC
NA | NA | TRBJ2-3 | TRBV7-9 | CASSLPYSTDTQYF | TGTGCCAGCAGCTTACCTTATAGCACAGATACGCAGTATTTT
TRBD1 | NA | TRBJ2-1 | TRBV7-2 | CASSHGQGSYNEQFF | TGTGCCAGCAGCCATGGACAGGGCTCCTACAATGAGCAGTTCTTC
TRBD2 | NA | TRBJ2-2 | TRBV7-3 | CASSLSHSGGADGELFF | TGTGCCAGCAGCTTATCCCATAGCGGGGGGGCGGACGGGGAGCTGTTTTTT
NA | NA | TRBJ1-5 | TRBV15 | CATSRGDYSNQPQHF | TGTGCCACCAGCAGAGGGGACTATAGCAATCAGCCCCAGCATTTT
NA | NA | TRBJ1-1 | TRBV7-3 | CASSLIGGFDTEAFF | TGTGCCAGCAGCTTAATAGGGGGTTTCGACACTGAAGCTTTCTTT
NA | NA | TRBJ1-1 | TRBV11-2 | CASSPSMGGTGTEAFF | TGTGCCAGCAGTCCGTCGATGGGGGGAACGGGGACTGAAGCTTTCTTT
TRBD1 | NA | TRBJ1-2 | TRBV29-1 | CSVEHRDRSYGYTF | TGCAGCGTTGAACACCGGGACAGATCTTATGGCTACACCTTC